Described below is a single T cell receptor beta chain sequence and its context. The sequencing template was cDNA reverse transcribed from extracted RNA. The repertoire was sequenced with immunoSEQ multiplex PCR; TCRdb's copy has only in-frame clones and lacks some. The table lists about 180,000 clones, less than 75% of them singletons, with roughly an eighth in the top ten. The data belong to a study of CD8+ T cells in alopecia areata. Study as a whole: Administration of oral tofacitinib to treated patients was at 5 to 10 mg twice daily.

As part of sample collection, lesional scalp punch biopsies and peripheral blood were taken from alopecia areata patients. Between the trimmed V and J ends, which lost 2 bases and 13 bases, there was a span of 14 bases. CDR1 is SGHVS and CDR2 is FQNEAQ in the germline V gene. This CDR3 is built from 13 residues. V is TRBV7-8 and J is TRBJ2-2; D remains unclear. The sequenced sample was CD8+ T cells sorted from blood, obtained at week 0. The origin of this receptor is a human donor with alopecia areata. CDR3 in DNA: TGTGCCAGCAGCTTACAGATGAGGCACGGGCTGTTTTTT. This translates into CASSLQMRHGLFF.